One sample yielded the 30 T cell receptor beta chains listed below, sequenced in a study of cytomegalovirus exposure and HLA in healthy donors. Amplification used 60 Vbeta primers and 13 Jbeta primers. Only in-frame clones appear in the TCRdb table, and some are missing; sequencing was by immunoSEQ multiplex PCR. The data contain under 200,000 clones, approximately 75% of them singletons. Sequencing was performed on PBMCs. The source of these receptors is a man aged 25-45 years in good health and CMV-seropositive.

CDR3 region: CASSLIGASGYEQFF. In DNA, the CDR3 is TGTGCCAGCAGCTTAATCGGGGCTAGCGGCTATGAGCAGTTCTTC. This chain joins TRBV7-3 and TRBJ2-1; TRBD2 aligns across 7 bases. V trimming: 1 base; J trimming: 8 bases; junction bases outside the gene matches: 8. CDR1 is SGHTA and CDR2 is FQGTGA in the germline V gene. This CDR3 contains 15 residues.

This chain joins TRBV25-1 and TRBJ2-7, with 9 bases lining up with TRBD1. The CDR3 sequence is 18 residues long. From germline, CDR1 is MGHDK and CDR2 SYGVNS. The V gene end was trimmed by 3 bases and the J gene end by 3 bases; junction bases not matched to a gene: 15. CDR3 nucleotides: TGTGCCAGCAGTGAGGAGACAGGGGGAGGCCCCTCTAACTACGAGCAGTACTTC. It specifies CASSEETGGGPSNYEQYF.

The chain recombines TRBV4-3 with TRBJ1-2, with 9 bases fitting TRBD1. This CDR3 comprises 15 residues. With 2 bases clipped from V and 5 bases from J, the junction kept 6 bases outside the gene matches. Germline-derived CDR1 and CDR2 are LGHNA and YSLEER. CDR3 sequence: CASSQSGTGLYGYTF. DNA of the CDR3: TGCGCCAGCAGCCAATCGGGGACAGGGCTGTATGGCTACACCTTC.

The V call is TRBV19, the J call TRBJ2-3; 11 nucleotides agree with TRBD2. Losses at the gene ends were 7 bases for V and 4 bases for J; bases not matched to a gene: 1. The CDR3 extends over 13 amino acids. Germline CDR1 LNHDA, CDR2 SQIVND (reference sequence). The CDR3 region is CASKLAGADTQYF. The CDR3 DNA reads as TGTGCCAGTAAACTAGCGGGGGCAGATACGCAGTATTTT.

The V call is TRBV7-9, the J call TRBJ1-1, with 8 nucleotides matching TRBD1. Germline V gene lookup returns CDR1 SEHNR and CDR2 FQNEAQ (reference sequence). There are 14 residues in the CDR3. Trimming removed 7 bases from V and 3 bases from J; junction bases left unmatched: 7. The CDR3 region has the DNA TGTGCCAGCACCCGACAGGGGAGCTACACTGAAGCTTTCTTT. Its protein is CASTRQGSYTEAFF.

This clone was recorded only once. The chain recombines TRBV10-3 with TRBJ2-7; D perhaps matches TRBD2 (7 bases). Trimming removed 5 bases from V and 7 bases from J, with 18 bases in between. The V gene's germline CDR1 is ENHRY and CDR2 SYGVKD. This CDR3 is 14 amino acids long. This chain's CDR3 is CAISRGGPSQEQYF. In DNA form, the CDR3 reads TGTGCCATCAGTCGCGGGGGCCCCTCCCAAGAGCAGTACTTC.

This clone was found once. The chain couples TRBV5-1 to TRBJ1-6; D remains unclear. Germline CDR1 and CDR2: SGHRS and YFSETQ. Between the trimmed V and J ends, which lost 0 bases and 11 bases, there was a span of 15 bases. The CDR3 totals 15 residues. The CDR3 bases are TGCGCCAGCAGCTTGGAGACGTTGTATCGGGCACCCCTCCACTTT. Residues: CASSLETLYRAPLHF.

The gene calls are TRBV19 and TRBJ1-5, with TRBD1 identical over 9 bases. V gave up 5 bases and J gave up 2 bases; unmatched junction bases: 4. Germline V gene lookup returns CDR1 LNHDA and CDR2 SQIVND (reference sequence). CDR3 length: 15 amino acids. The CDR3 region has the DNA TGTGCCAGTAGTCCACAGGGGGCGGGCAATCAGCCCCAGCATTTT. Translation: CASSPQGAGNQPQHF. Variable domain in full (rest from reference TRBV19 and TRBJ1-5): DGGITQSPKYLFRKEGQNVTLSCEQNLNHDAMYWYRQDPGQGLRLIYYSQIVNDFQKGDIAEGYSVSREKKESFPLTVTSAQKNPTAFYLCASSPQGAGNQPQHFGDGTRLSIL.

The sample holds one count of this clone. V is TRBV14 and J is TRBJ1-6; 7 bases are shared with TRBD1. The CDR3 runs to 14 residues. CDR1 and CDR2 from the germline V gene are SGHDN and FVKESK. V dropped 1 base and J dropped 9; count of bases not matched to a gene: 3. The chain's CDR3 is CASSQVGGGSPLHF. CDR3 DNA sequence: TGTGCCAGCAGCCAAGTAGGGGGCGGTTCACCCCTCCACTTT.

CDR3 amino acids: CASSATPGQGIYEQYF. The CDR3 region has the DNA TGTGCCAGCAGCGCGACACCGGGACAGGGGATCTACGAGCAGTACTTC. The V gene is TRBV9, the J gene TRBJ2-7; 10 bases align to TRBD1. The germline CDR1 and CDR2 sequences are SGDLS and YYNGEE. The V and J ends lost 3 bases and 3 bases, in that order; junction bases with no gene match: 9. This CDR3 has 16 residues.

The genes are TRBV7-9 and TRBJ1-2; 9 bases agree with TRBD1. Germline V gives CDR1 SEHNR, CDR2 FQNEAQ (reference sequence). V lost 5 bases and J lost 5; bases outside the gene matches: 6. This CDR3 spans 14 amino acids. CDR3 sequence: CASSHGTGWYGYTF. The CDR3 DNA follows: TGTGCCAGCAGCCACGGGACAGGGTGGTATGGCTACACCTTC. Drawing the rest from reference TRBV7-9 and TRBJ1-2, the complete variable domain is DTGVSQNPRHKITKRGQNVTFRCDPISEHNRLYWYRQTLGQGPEFLTYFQNEAQLEKSRLLSDRFSAERPKGSFSTLEIQRTEQGDSAMYLCASSHGTGWYGYTFGSGTRLTVV.

V gene TRBV27 combines with J gene TRBJ2-7, with D possibly matching TRBD1 (5 bases). This CDR3 spans 12 amino acids. The germline V gene has CDR1 MNHEY and CDR2 SMNVEV (reference sequence). The V end lost 5 bases, the J end lost 3 bases, and 8 bases lay between the germline ends. The CDR3 spells CASSDTGYEQYF. CDR3 sequence (DNA): TGTGCCAGCAGTGACACAGGCTACGAGCAGTACTTC.

V usage is TRBV5-1 and J usage is TRBJ2-7; D gene unclear. Trimming took off 0 bases at V and 9 bases at J, with 16 bases between the two ends. Germline V CDR1 and CDR2: SGHRS, YFSETQ. The CDR3 runs 14 residues. The CDR3 reads CASSLASDLRGQYF. The DNA of the CDR3 is TGCGCCAGCAGCTTGGCCTCAGATCTACGAGGGCAGTACTTC. The entire variable domain, with the rest obtained from reference TRBV5-1 and TRBJ2-7, is as follows: KAGVTQTPRYLIKTRGQQVTLSCSPISGHRSVSWYQQTPGQGLQFLFEYFSETQRNKGNFPGRFSGRQFSNSRSEMNVSTLELGDSALYLCASSLASDLRGQYFGPGTRLTVT.

V usage is TRBV7-9 and J usage is TRBJ2-1; perhaps TRBD2 as D (6 bases). CDR1 is SEHNR, CDR2 FQNEAQ, per germline (reference sequence). V shed 1 base and J shed 3 bases, with 7 bases lying between them. The CDR3 is 14 residues long. CDR3 amino acids: CASSLVAVYNEQFF. Here the CDR3 DNA reads TGTGCCAGCAGCTTAGTAGCGGTCTACAATGAGCAGTTCTTC.

This clone was seen repeatedly, ten times or more. V gene TRBV25-1 combines with J gene TRBJ2-2, with 7 positions matching TRBD2. Unmatched junction bases numbered 9, after V lost 4 bases and J lost 4 bases. Germline V CDR1 and CDR2: MGHDK, SYGVNS. This CDR3 spans 16 amino acids. The CDR3 is CASSGGGEGVTGELFF. The CDR3 coding sequence is TGTGCCAGCAGTGGGGGGGGAGAAGGGGTCACCGGGGAGCTGTTTTTT.

This clone was recorded only once. The V and J genes are TRBV30 and TRBJ2-3; 11 bases are shared with TRBD1. J lost 3 bases, V lost 0 bases, and 5 bases had no gene match. The CDR3 contains 16 residues. In germline, CDR1 is GTSNPN, CDR2 SVGIG (reference sequence). Here the CDR3 reads CAWSVRTGGPTDTQYF. The CDR3 DNA reads as TGTGCCTGGAGTGTAAGGACAGGGGGCCCGACAGATACGCAGTATTTT.

The chain uses TRBV19 and TRBJ1-4; D might be TRBD1 (6 bases). The germline gives CDR1 LNHDA, CDR2 SQIVND (reference sequence). There are 13 residues in the CDR3. Trimming took off 7 bases at V and 8 bases at J, with 14 bases between the two ends. The CDR3 here is CASTAGVKEKLFF. The CDR3 DNA reads TGTGCCAGTACGGCAGGGGTTAAAGAAAAACTGTTTTTT.

This clone was found a few times. This sequence joins TRBV6-1 and TRBJ2-1, with 10 nucleotides matching TRBD2. The CDR3 has 16 amino acids. Germline V gene data show CDR1 as MNHNS and CDR2 as SASEGT. Trimming took 2 bases from V and 7 from J; bases not matched to a gene: 8. The CDR3 DNA reads TGTGCCAGCAGTGAATCGGGGACTAGCGTTAAAAATGAGCAGTTCTTC. Translated: CASSESGTSVKNEQFF.

This chain links TRBV19 with TRBJ1-5; 11 bases align to TRBD1. V lost 5 bases and J lost 7; bases outside the gene matches: 7. CDR1 LNHDA and CDR2 SQIVND come from the germline V gene (reference sequence). This CDR3 is built from 15 residues. For the CDR3, the DNA is TGTGCCAGTAGTCGGGACAGGGGGAATGGGCAGCCCCAGCATTTT. This gives the protein CASSRDRGNGQPQHF.

This chain joins TRBV6-5 and TRBJ2-7, with a tentative D call TRBD1 (7 bases). V lost 0 bases and J lost 4, with 10 bases in between. The CDR3 loop spans 14 amino acids. CDR1 MNHEY and CDR2 SVGAGI come from the germline V gene. CDR3 coding DNA: TGTGCCAGCAGTTACTCGTCAGGGGGGTACGAGCAGTACTTC. Translated, it gives CASSYSSGGYEQYF.

The rearrangement uses TRBV2 and TRBJ2-7, with D possibly matching TRBD1 (6 bases). The CDR3 contains 12 residues. The germline CDR1 and CDR2 sequences are SNHLY and FYNNEI. The germline V and J ends were trimmed by 8 bases and 6 bases, with 14 bases remaining between them. This chain's CDR3 is CASGPRDTEQYF. The CDR3 DNA follows: TGTGCCAGCGGTCCCCGGGACACCGAGCAGTACTTC.

The V and J genes are TRBV5-4 and TRBJ2-5; 9 bases align to TRBD1. V was pared by 5 bases and J by 5 bases, with 4 bases of the junction left unmatched. Per the germline V gene, CDR1 is SGHNT and CDR2 is YYREEE (reference sequence). CDR3 length equals 13 residues. CDR3 sequence reads: CASRGQGGETQYF. The DNA of the CDR3 is TGTGCCAGCAGGGGACAGGGAGGTGAGACCCAGTACTTC. The whole variable domain, remainder taken from reference TRBV5-4 and TRBJ2-5, is ETGVTQSPTHLIKTRGQQVTLRCSSQSGHNTVSWYQQALGQGPQFIFQYYREEENGRGNFPPRFSGLQFPNYSSELNVNALELDDSALYLCASRGQGGETQYFGPGTRLLVL.

DNA of the CDR3: TGCGCCAGCAGCCAAGATTTCCAGGGGATGGGCTCACCCCTCCACTTT. Its translation: CASSQDFQGMGSPLHF. The chain has TRBV4-3 and TRBJ1-6; the D gene is possibly TRBD1 (6 bases). Per germline, CDR1 LGHNA and CDR2 YSLEER. This CDR3 is built from 16 residues. Trimming shortened V by 0 bases and J by 10 bases, and 16 bases separated the two germline ends.

The gene calls are TRBV5-6 and TRBJ1-2; no clear D. V lost 2 bases to trimming and J lost 4 bases, with 6 bases between them. The length of the CDR3 is 12 residues. CDR1 and CDR2 (germline): SGHDT, YYEEEE. CDR3 coding DNA: TGTGCCAGCAGCTTTGAGAGCTATGGCTACACCTTC. Amino acid sequence: CASSFESYGYTF.

This chain joins TRBV11-1 and TRBJ2-1; 10 positions agree with TRBD1. Germline lookup yields CDR1 SGHAT and CDR2 FQDESV (reference sequence). This CDR3 contains 15 residues. V was pared by 5 bases and J by 6 bases, with 7 bases of the junction left unmatched. The CDR3 reads CASSDTRDRGNEQFF. CDR3 nucleotide sequence: TGTGCCAGCAGCGACACCCGGGACAGGGGCAATGAGCAGTTCTTC.

V gene TRBV29-1 combines with J gene TRBJ2-2; 8 bases match TRBD1. CDR1 SQVTM and CDR2 ANQGSEA come from the germline V gene. Unmatched junction bases numbered 4, after V lost 3 bases and J lost 7 bases. This CDR3 region has 13 residues. CDR3: CSVEGQAHGELFF. CDR3 coding DNA: TGCAGCGTTGAGGGACAGGCCCACGGGGAGCTGTTTTTT.

The chain has TRBV5-1 and TRBJ2-3; 7 bases fit TRBD1. CDR1 is SGHRS and CDR2 is YFSETQ in the germline V gene. V was clipped by 4 bases and J by 2 bases; unmatched bases: 4. This CDR3 spans 14 amino acids. The CDR3 loop reads CASSVGTATDTQYF. CDR3 DNA sequence: TGCGCCAGCAGCGTTGGGACAGCCACAGATACGCAGTATTTT.

The rearrangement joins TRBV4-3 to TRBJ1-4; D not resolved. Germline CDR1 and CDR2: LGHNA and YSLEER. This CDR3 has 15 residues. V dropped 1 base and J dropped 8 bases, with 14 bases sitting between them. This chain's CDR3 is CASSQVGQGNEKLFF. The CDR3 bases are TGCGCCAGCAGCCAAGTGGGCCAAGGAAACGAAAAACTGTTTTTT.

A single count supports this clone. The V and J genes are TRBV30 and TRBJ2-3; 7 bases map to TRBD1. The CDR3 spans 13 residues. The ends lost 2 bases at V and 1 base at J; junction bases unmatched: 0. Germline loops: CDR1 GTSNPN, CDR2 SVGIG (reference sequence). The CDR3 nucleotides read TGTGCCTGGAGTAGGGGGCGCACAGATACGCAGTATTTT. Encoded protein: CAWSRGRTDTQYF.

V and J are TRBV7-2 and TRBJ1-2; weak D call: TRBD1 (6 bases). The germline V and J ends were trimmed by 5 bases and 1 base, with 14 bases remaining between them. The CDR3 runs to 15 residues. Germline CDR1 is SGHTA and CDR2 is FQGNSA. CDR3: CASSLWTENNYGYTF. CDR3 in DNA: TGTGCCAGCAGCCTTTGGACAGAGAATAACTATGGCTACACCTTC.